This T cell receptor (beta chain) is from a study of cytomegalovirus exposure and HLA in healthy donors. Study-level points and caveats: Researchers catalogued approximately 170 TCR beta chains as cytomegalovirus-associated. A few V segments could not be told apart, such as TRBV6-2 and TRBV6-3, and were left out. Reportedly, a later analysis found an Asian-associated ancestry cluster had fewer N-insertions than the approximately 640-donor mean. In a later analysis, V- and J-gene trimming of beta chains associated with a DCLRE1C missense variant, replicated independently.

The PCR ran on 60 Vbeta and 13 Jbeta primers. Profiled with immunoSEQ multiplex PCR; TCRdb holds only in-frame clones, not every one. Found here are 200,000 to 250,000 clones, approximately 85% of them singletons; the top ten hold approximately 2.5%. From germline, CDR1 is LNHDA and CDR2 SQIVND (reference sequence). The CDR3 has 14 amino acids. V was pared by 3 bases and J by 6 bases, with 12 bases between. This clone was detected only once. Its target is not known. This sequence was found in a woman between 40 and 50 years old in good health and CMV-seronegative. The gene calls are TRBV19 and TRBJ2-1, with D tentatively TRBD1 (6 bases). The sequencing sample was made of PBMCs. This chain's CDR3 is CASSIQQGRNEQFF. The DNA for the CDR3 is TGTGCCAGTAGTATCCAACAGGGACGCAATGAGCAGTTCTTC.